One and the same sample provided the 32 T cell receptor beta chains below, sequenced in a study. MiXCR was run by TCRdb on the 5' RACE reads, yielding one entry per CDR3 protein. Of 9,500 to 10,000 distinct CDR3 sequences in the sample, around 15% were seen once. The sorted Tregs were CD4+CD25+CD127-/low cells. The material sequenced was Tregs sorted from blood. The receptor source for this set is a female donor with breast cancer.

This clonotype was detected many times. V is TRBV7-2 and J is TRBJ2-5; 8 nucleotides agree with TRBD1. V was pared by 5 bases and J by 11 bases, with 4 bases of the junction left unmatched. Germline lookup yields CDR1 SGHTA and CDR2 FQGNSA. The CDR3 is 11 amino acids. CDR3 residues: CASSQGARQYF. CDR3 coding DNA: TGTGCCAGCAGCCAGGGGGCGCGTCAGTACTTC.

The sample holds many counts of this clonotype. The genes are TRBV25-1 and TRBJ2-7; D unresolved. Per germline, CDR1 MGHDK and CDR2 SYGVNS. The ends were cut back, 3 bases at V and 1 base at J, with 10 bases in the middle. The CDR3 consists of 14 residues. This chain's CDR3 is CASSDASQSYEQYF. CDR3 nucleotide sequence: TGTGCCAGCAGTGACGCCTCGCAGTCCTACGAGCAGTACTTC.

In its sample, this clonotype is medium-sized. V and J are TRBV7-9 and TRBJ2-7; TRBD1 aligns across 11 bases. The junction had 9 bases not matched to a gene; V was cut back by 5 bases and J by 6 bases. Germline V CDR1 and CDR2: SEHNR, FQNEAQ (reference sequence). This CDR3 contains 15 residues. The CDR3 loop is CASSTLDRGLGEQYF. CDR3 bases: TGTGCCAGCAGCACGCTGGACAGGGGGCTTGGCGAGCAGTACTTC.

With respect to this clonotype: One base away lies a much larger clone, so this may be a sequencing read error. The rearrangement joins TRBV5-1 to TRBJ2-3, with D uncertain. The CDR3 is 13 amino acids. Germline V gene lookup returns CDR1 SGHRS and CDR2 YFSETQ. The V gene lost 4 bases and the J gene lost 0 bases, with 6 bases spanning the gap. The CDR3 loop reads CASSHRSTDTQYF. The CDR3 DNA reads TGCGCCAGCAGCCACCGTAGCACAGATACGCAGTATTTT.

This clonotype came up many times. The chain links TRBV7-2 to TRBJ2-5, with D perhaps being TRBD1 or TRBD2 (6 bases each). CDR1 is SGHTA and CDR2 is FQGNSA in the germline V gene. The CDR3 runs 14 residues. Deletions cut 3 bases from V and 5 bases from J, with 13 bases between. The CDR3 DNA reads TGTGCCAGCAGCTTTGGGGGGCGCGGGGAGACCCAGTACTTC. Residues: CASSFGGRGETQYF. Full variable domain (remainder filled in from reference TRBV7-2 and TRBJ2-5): GAGVSQSPSNKVTEKGKDVELRCDPISGHTALYWYRQSLGQGLEFLIYFQGNSAPDKSGLPSDRFSAERTGGSVSTLTIQRTQQEDSAVYLCASSFGGRGETQYFGPGTRLLVL.

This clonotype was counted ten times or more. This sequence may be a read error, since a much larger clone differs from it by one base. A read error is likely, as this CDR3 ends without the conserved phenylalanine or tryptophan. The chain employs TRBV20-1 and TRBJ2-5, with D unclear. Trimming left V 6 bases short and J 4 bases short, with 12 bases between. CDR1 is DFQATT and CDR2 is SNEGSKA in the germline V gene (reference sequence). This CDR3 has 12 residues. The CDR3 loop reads CSAGPRAETQYV. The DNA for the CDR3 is TGCAGTGCCGGACCCCGGGCAGAGACCCAGTACGTC.

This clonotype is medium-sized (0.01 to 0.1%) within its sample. CDR3 loop: CASSSERTEDQPQHF. CDR3 in DNA: TGTGCCAGCAGCTCCGAGAGGACAGAGGATCAGCCCCAGCATTTT. This chain joins TRBV7-9 and TRBJ1-5; D may be TRBD1 (6 bases). Germline V gene data show CDR1 as SEHNR and CDR2 as FQNEAQ (reference sequence). The CDR3 is 15 amino acids. Trimming took off 4 bases at V and 5 bases at J, with 15 bases between the two ends.

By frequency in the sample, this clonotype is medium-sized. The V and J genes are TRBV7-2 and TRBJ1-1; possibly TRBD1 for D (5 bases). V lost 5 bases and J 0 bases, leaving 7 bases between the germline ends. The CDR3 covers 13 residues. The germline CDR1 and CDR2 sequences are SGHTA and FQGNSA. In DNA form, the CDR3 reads TGTGCCAGCAGCCCACAGGTGAACACTGAAGCTTTCTTT. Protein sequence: CASSPQVNTEAFF.

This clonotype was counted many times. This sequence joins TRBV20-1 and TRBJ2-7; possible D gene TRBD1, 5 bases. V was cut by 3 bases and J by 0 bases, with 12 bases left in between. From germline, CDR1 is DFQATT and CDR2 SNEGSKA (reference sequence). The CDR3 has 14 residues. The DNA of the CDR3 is TGCAGTGCTAGCCACAGGATTAGCTCCTACGAGCAGTACTTC. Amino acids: CSASHRISSYEQYF.

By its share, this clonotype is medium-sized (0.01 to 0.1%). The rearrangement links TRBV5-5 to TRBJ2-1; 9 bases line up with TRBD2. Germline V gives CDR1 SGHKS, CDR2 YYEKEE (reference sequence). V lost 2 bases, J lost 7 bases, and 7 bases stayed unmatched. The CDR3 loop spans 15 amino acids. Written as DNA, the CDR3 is TGTGCCAGCAGCTTTAGCGGGAGTTGGGGAAATGAGCAGTTCTTC. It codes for CASSFSGSWGNEQFF. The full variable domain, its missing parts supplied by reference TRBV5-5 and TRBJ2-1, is DAGVTQSPTHLIKTRGQQVTLRCSPISGHKSVSWYQQVLGQGPQFIFQYYEKEERGRGNFPDRFSARQFPNYSSELNVNALLLGDSALYLCASSFSGSWGNEQFFGPGTRLTVL.

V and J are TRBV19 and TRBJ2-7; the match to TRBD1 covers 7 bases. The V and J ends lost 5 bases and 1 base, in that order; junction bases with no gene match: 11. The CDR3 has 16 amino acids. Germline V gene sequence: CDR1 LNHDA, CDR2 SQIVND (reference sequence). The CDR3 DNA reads TGTGCCAGTAGTCCTGGAAGGACAGGCCTTTCCTACGAGCAGTACTTC. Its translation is CASSPGRTGLSYEQYF.

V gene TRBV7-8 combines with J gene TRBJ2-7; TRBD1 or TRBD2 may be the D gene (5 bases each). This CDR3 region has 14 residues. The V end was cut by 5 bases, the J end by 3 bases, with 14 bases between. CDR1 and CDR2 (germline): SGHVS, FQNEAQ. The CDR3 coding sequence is TGTGCCAGCAGCGCCCGGGACGGATTCTACGAGCAGTACTTC. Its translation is CASSARDGFYEQYF.

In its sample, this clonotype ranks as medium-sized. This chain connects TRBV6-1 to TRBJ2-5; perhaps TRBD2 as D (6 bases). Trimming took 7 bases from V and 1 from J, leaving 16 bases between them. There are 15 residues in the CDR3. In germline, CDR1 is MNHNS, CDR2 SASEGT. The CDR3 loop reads CASIRRETVQETQYF. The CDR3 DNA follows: TGTGCCAGCATTCGTCGGGAGACCGTCCAAGAGACCCAGTACTTC.

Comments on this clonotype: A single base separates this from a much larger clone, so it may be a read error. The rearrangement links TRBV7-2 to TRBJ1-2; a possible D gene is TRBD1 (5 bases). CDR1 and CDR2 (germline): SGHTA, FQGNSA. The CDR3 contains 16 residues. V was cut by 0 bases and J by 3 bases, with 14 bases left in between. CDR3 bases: TGTGCCAGCAGCTTAGCTTCGGCAGGGACTGACTATGGCTACACCTTC. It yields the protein CASSLASAGTDYGYTF.

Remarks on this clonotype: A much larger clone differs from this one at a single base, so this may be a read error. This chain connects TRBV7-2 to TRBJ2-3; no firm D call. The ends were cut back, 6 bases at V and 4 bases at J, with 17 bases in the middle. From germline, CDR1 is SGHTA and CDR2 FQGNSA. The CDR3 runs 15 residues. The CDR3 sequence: CASRISRTPSDTQYF. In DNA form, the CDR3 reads TGTGCCAGCAGGATCAGTAGGACCCCCTCAGATACGCAGTATTTT.

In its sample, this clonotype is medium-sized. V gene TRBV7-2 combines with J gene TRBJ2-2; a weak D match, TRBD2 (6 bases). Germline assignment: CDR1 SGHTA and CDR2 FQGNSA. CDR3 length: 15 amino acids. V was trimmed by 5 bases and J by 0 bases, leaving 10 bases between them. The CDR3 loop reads CASSPLASNTGELFF. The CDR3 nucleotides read TGTGCCAGCAGCCCCCTAGCGTCGAACACCGGGGAGCTGTTTTTT. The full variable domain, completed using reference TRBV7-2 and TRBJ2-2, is GAGVSQSPSNKVTEKGKDVELRCDPISGHTALYWYRQSLGQGLEFLIYFQGNSAPDKSGLPSDRFSAERTGGSVSTLTIQRTQQEDSAVYLCASSPLASNTGELFFGEGSRLTVL.

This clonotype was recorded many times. The CDR3 is CASSRASIIAYNEQFF. CDR3 sequence (DNA): TGCGCCAGCAGCCGGGCATCTATTATTGCCTACAATGAGCAGTTCTTC. The rearrangement joins TRBV4-1 to TRBJ2-1; D unresolved. The V gene's germline CDR1 is MGHRA and CDR2 YSYEKL. The CDR3 totals 16 residues. Trimming removed 4 bases from V and 2 bases from J, with 15 bases in between.

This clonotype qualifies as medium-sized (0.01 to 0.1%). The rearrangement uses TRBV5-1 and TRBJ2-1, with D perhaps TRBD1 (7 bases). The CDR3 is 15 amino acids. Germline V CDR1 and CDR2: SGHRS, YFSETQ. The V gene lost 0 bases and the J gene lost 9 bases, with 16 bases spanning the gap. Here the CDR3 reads CASSLGSRGETEQFF. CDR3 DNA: TGCGCCAGCAGCTTGGGCAGCAGGGGGGAAACTGAGCAGTTCTTC.

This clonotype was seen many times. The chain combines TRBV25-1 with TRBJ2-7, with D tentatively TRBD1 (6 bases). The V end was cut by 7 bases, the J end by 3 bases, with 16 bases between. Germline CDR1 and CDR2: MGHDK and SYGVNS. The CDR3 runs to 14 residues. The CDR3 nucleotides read TGTGCCAGCAATTCCGGGACAAGTGACTACGAGCAGTACTTC. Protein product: CASNSGTSDYEQYF.

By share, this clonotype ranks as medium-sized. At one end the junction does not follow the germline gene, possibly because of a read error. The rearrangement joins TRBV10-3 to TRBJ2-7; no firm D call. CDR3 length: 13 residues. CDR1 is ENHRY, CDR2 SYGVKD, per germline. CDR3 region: CAITEEGNYEQYF. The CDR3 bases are TGTGCCATCACTGAGGAAGGGAACTACGAGCAGTACTTC.

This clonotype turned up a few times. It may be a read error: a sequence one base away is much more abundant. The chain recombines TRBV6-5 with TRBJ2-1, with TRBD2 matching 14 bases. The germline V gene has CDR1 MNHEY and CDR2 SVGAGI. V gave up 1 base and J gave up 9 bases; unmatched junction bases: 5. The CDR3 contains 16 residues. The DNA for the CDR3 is TGTGCCAGCAGTTACTGGTCCGGACTAGCGGGAGGTGAGCAGTTCTTC. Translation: CASSYWSGLAGGEQFF.

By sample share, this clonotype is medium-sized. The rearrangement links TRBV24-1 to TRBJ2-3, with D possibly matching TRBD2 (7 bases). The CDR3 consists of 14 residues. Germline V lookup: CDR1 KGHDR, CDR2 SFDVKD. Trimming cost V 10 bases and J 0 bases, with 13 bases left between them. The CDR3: CATSPGGSTDTQYF. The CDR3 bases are TGTGCCACGAGCCCGGGGGGCAGCACAGATACGCAGTATTTT.

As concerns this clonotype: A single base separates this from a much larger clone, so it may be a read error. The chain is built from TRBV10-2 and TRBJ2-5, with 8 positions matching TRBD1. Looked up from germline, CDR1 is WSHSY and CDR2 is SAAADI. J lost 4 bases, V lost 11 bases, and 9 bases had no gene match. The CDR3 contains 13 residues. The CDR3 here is CAGIKTGAETQYF. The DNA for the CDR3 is TGCGCCGGCATAAAGACAGGGGCAGAGACCCAGTACTTC.

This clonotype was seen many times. The chain's CDR3 is CASSLNPRTSGYQETQYF. CDR3 DNA: TGCGCCAGCAGCCTCAACCCTAGGACTAGCGGGTACCAAGAGACCCAGTACTTC. This chain connects TRBV5-1 to TRBJ2-5, with 11 bases identical to TRBD2. J lost 0 bases, V lost 4 bases, and 11 bases had no gene match. This CDR3 has 18 residues. Germline CDR1 SGHRS, CDR2 YFSETQ.

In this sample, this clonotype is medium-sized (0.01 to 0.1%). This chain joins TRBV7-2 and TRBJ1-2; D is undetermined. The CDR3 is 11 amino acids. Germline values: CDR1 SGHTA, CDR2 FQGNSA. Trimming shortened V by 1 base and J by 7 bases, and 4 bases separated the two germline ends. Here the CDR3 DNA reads TGTGCCAGCAGCTTAGTAGGTGGCTACACCTTC. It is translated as CASSLVGGYTF. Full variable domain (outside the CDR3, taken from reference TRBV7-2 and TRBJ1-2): GAGVSQSPSNKVTEKGKDVELRCDPISGHTALYWYRQSLGQGLEFLIYFQGNSAPDKSGLPSDRFSAERTGGSVSTLTIQRTQQEDSAVYLCASSLVGGYTFGSGTRLTVV.

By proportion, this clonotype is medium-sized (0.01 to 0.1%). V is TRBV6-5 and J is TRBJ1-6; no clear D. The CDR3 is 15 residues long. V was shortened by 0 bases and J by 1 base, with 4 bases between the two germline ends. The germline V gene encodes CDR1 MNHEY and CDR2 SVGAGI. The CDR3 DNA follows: TGTGCCAGCAGTTACTCGCAGTCCTATAATTCACCCCTCCACTTT. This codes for CASSYSQSYNSPLHF.

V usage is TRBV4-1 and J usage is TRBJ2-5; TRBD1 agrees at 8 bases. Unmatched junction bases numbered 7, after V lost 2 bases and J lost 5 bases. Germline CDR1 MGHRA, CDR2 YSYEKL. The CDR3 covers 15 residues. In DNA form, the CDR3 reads TGCGCCAGCAGCCAACAACAGGGGGTCGGGGAGACCCAGTACTTC. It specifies CASSQQQGVGETQYF.

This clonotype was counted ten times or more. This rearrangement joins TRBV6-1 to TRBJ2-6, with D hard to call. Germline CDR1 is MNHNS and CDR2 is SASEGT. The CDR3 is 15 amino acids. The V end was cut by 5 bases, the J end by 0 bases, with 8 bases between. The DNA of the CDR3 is TGTGCCAGCAGTCCCATAAGCTCTGGGGCCAACGTCCTGACTTTC. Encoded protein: CASSPISSGANVLTF.

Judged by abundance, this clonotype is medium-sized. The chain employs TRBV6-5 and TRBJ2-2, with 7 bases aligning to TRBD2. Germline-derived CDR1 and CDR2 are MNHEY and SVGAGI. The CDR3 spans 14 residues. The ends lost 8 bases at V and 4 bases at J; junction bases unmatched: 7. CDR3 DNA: TGTGCCAGCGCAAGAGGGAGGGCCACCGGGGAGCTGTTTTTT. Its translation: CASARGRATGELFF.

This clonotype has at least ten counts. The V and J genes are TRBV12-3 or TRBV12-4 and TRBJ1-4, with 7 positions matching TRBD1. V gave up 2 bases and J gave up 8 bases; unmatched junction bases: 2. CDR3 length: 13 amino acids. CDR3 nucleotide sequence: TGTGCCAGCAGTTTACAGGGGGTCGAAAAACTGTTTTTT. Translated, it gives CASSLQGVEKLFF.

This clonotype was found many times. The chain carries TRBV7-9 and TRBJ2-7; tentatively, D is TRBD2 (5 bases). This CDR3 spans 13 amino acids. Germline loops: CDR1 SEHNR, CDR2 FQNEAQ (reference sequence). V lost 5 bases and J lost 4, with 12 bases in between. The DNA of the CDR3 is TGTGCCAGCAGCCCCCCCCGGGAATACGAGCAGTACTTC. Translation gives CASSPPREYEQYF.

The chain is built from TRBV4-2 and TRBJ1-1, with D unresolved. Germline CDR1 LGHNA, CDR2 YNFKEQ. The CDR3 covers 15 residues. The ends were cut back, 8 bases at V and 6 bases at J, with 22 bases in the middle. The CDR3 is CASRPPGKLGPEAFF. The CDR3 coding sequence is TGTGCCAGCCGCCCCCCCGGGAAGTTAGGACCTGAAGCTTTCTTT.